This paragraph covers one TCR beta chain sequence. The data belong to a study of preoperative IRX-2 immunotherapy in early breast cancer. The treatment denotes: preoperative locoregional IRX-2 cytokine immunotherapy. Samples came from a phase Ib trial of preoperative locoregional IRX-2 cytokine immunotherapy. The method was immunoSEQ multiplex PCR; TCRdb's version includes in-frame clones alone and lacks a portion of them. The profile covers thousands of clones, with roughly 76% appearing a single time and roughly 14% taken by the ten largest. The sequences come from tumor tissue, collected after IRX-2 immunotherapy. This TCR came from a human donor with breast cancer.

The CDR3, as DNA: TGTGCCAGCAGCTCACCTAGCGGGAGCACCCCTATCCCGAATGAGCAGTTCTTC. Translation: CASSSPSGSTPIPNEQFF. V and J are TRBV7-5 and TRBJ2-1; no check of the table's D call, TRBD2, against the DNA was made. TRBV7-5 is classified as a pseudogene. This CDR3 contains 18 residues.